This is a list of T cell receptor beta chains from one sample in a study of cytomegalovirus exposure and HLA in healthy donors. Only in-frame clones appear in the TCRdb table, and some are missing; sequencing was by immunoSEQ multiplex PCR. This table has some 180,000 clones, around 75% appearing once. Sequenced sample: PBMCs. All receptors derive from a female donor in good health and CMV-seronegative. CDR3s include the opening cysteine and the closing phenylalanine or tryptophan. The D gene is left open where the match is weak. Only part of the rows carry a size: once, few, many, or a class if the clone is expanded.

clone_size	v_call	j_call	d_call	cdr3_aa	cdr3_nt
NA	TRBV29-1	TRBJ2-3	TRBD2	CSVETGGDTQYF	TGCAGCGTTGAGACGGGAGGGGATACGCAGTATTTT
NA	TRBV14	TRBJ2-1	TRBD2	CASSRLAGGQTRGNEQFF	TGTGCCAGCAGCCGACTAGCGGGGGGCCAGACCCGAGGCAATGAGCAGTTCTTC
few	TRBV29-1	TRBJ2-1	TRBD2	CSVEQAGAGNEQFF	TGCAGCGTTGAGCAAGCGGGAGCAGGGAATGAGCAGTTCTTC
NA	TRBV7-2	TRBJ1-4	TRBD1	CASSFSTGGEKLFF	TGTGCCAGCAGCTTTTCGACAGGGGGTGAAAAACTGTTTTTT
NA	TRBV5-1	TRBJ2-7	NA	CASSFAAGKSYEQYF	TGCGCCAGCAGCTTCGCGGCGGGGAAATCCTACGAGCAGTACTTC
NA	TRBV19	TRBJ2-7	NA	CASSMVTGATKQYF	TGTGCCAGTAGTATGGTCACAGGCGCTACGAAGCAGTACTTC
NA	TRBV14	TRBJ2-5	TRBD1	CASSQDYRGQTQYF	TGTGCCAGCAGCCAAGATTACAGGGGTCAGACCCAGTACTTC
NA	TRBV29-1	TRBJ2-7	NA	CSVTSSSYEQYF	TGCAGCGTAACCTCTAGCTCCTACGAGCAGTACTTC
NA	TRBV29-1	TRBJ1-2	TRBD1	CSVEEDRDYGYTF	TGCAGCGTTGAAGAAGACAGGGACTATGGCTACACCTTC
NA	TRBV7-6	TRBJ2-3	NA	CASSLAVATTDTQYF	TGTGCCAGCAGCTTAGCAGTGGCAACCACAGATACGCAGTATTTT
NA	TRBV4-1	TRBJ2-7	NA	CASSPRDSSAVYEQYF	TGCGCCAGCAGCCCACGGGACTCCTCCGCGGTCTACGAGCAGTACTTC
NA	TRBV5-6	TRBJ2-7	NA	CASRSSSYEQYF	TGTGCCAGCAGAAGTAGCTCCTACGAGCAGTACTTC
NA	TRBV5-1	TRBJ1-1	TRBD1	CASKPQGAYTEAFF	TGCGCCAGTAAACCACAGGGGGCCTACACTGAAGCTTTCTTT
NA	TRBV6-5	TRBJ1-2	TRBD1	CASSQPTGSYGYTF	TGTGCCAGCAGCCAGCCGACAGGGTCCTATGGCTACACCTTC
NA	TRBV7-2	TRBJ2-7	TRBD1	CASSLVGDSSYEQYF	TGTGCCAGCAGCTTAGTAGGGGACAGCTCCTACGAGCAGTACTTC
NA	TRBV2	TRBJ1-2	NA	CASSPDSDDGYTF	TGTGCCAGCTCTCCGGACAGTGATGATGGCTACACCTTC
NA	TRBV5-1	TRBJ1-1	NA	CASSLGGFAEAFF	TGCGCCAGCAGCTTGGGAGGCTTCGCTGAAGCTTTCTTT
NA	TRBV5-1	TRBJ2-3	NA	CASSLAIQGARSTDTQYF	TGCGCCAGCAGCTTGGCCATACAGGGTGCGCGTAGCACAGATACGCAGTATTTT
NA	TRBV29-1	TRBJ2-3	NA	CSASILSKTDTQYF	TGCAGCGCTTCTATACTGTCCAAAACAGATACGCAGTATTTT
few	TRBV9	TRBJ1-2	TRBD1	CASSVQGTGVTLNYGYTF	TGTGCCAGCAGCGTCCAAGGGACAGGGGTGACTCTAAACTATGGCTACACCTTC
NA	TRBV6-5	TRBJ1-2	TRBD1	CASSSQGGKNYGYTF	TGTGCCAGCAGTTCTCAGGGGGGAAAGAACTATGGCTACACCTTC
NA	TRBV9	TRBJ2-3	TRBD2	CASGGGNTDTQYF	TGTGCCAGCGGGGGGGGGAACACAGATACGCAGTATTTT
NA	TRBV14	TRBJ1-1	TRBD1	CASSLKGAGTEAFF	TGTGCCAGCAGTCTTAAGGGGGCCGGTACTGAAGCTTTCTTT
once	TRBV7-2	TRBJ1-1	NA	CASSLYRNTEAFF	TGTGCCAGCAGCTTGTACAGAAACACTGAAGCTTTCTTT
NA	TRBV20-1	TRBJ2-3	NA	CSAQVGDTQYF	TGCAGTGCACAGGTCGGAGATACGCAGTATTTT
NA	TRBV7-8	TRBJ2-6	NA	CASRRGQSYSGANVLTF	TGTGCCAGCAGACGTGGACAGAGCTACTCTGGGGCCAACGTCCTGACTTTC
once	TRBV7-6	TRBJ2-7	TRBD1	CASSSRDSSYEQYF	TGTGCCAGCAGCTCCCGGGACAGCTCCTACGAGCAGTACTTC
few	TRBV9	TRBJ2-1	NA	CASSVGAADEQFF	TGTGCCAGCAGCGTGGGAGCGGCAGATGAGCAGTTCTTC
NA	TRBV6-5	TRBJ2-7	NA	CASSYSAQGSYEQYF	TGTGCCAGCAGTTACTCTGCGCAGGGGTCCTACGAGCAGTACTTC
NA	TRBV6-5	TRBJ2-7	NA	CASTGTGYEQYF	TGTGCCAGCACCGGTACAGGGTACGAGCAGTACTTC
NA	TRBV7-2	TRBJ1-5	TRBD1	CASSDGQGAIQPQHF	TGTGCCAGCAGTGACGGACAGGGGGCTATTCAGCCCCAGCATTTT
NA	TRBV7-9	TRBJ2-3	TRBD2	CASSFSGSATDTQYF	TGTGCCAGCAGCTTTAGCGGGAGTGCCACAGATACGCAGTATTTT
NA	TRBV7-9	TRBJ1-1	NA	CSSSLGGRNTEAFF	TGTTCCAGCAGCTTAGGAGGTAGGAACACTGAAGCTTTCTTT
NA	TRBV7-9	TRBJ2-3	TRBD2	CASSRRVLAGGGTDTQYF	TGTGCCAGCAGCCGGAGGGTGCTAGCGGGGGGCGGCACAGATACGCAGTATTTT
NA	TRBV19	TRBJ1-1	NA	CASKGIGVNTEAFF	TGTGCCAGTAAAGGCATCGGAGTGAACACTGAAGCTTTCTTT
NA	TRBV2	TRBJ1-5	NA	CASVRDTNQPQHF	TGTGCCAGCGTCCGGGACACCAATCAGCCCCAGCATTTT
NA	TRBV6-6	TRBJ2-1	TRBD2	CASRRQRAGDEQFF	TGTGCCAGCAGGCGCCAGCGGGCGGGGGATGAGCAGTTCTTC